The present T cell receptor beta chain was sequenced within a study of PD-1 blockade in mismatch repair-deficient tumors. TCRdb keeps only in-frame clones here, not all; method: immunoSEQ multiplex PCR. The sample holds fewer than 45,000 clones, around 84% seen once. Germline V gene sequence: CDR1 MNHNS, CDR2 SASEGT. V gave up 5 bases and J gave up 5 bases; unmatched junction bases: 7. The length of the CDR3 is 14 residues. PCR or immunohistochemistry showed mismatch repair deficiency in every enrolled patient. The origin of this receptor is an adult with mismatch repair-deficient cancer. The gene calls are TRBV6-1 and TRBJ1-2, with 8 bases fitting TRBD1. The starting material was peripheral blood, obtained roughly 75 weeks after starting pembrolizumab. This chain's CDR3 is CASSTRQGHYGYTF. CDR3 nucleotide sequence: TGTGCCAGCAGTACCCGACAGGGGCATTATGGCTACACCTTC.